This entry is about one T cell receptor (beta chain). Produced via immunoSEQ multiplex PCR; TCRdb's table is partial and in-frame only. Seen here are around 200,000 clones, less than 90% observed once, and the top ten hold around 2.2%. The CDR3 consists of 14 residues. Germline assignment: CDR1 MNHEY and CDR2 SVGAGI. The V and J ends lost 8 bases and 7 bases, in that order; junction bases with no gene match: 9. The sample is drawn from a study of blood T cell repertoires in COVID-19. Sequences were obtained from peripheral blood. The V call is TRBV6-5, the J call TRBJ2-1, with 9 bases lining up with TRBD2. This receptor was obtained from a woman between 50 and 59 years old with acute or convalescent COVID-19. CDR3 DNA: TGTGCCAGCCTCGCGGGGGGGACAGTAAATGAGCAGTTCTTC. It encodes CASLAGGTVNEQFF.